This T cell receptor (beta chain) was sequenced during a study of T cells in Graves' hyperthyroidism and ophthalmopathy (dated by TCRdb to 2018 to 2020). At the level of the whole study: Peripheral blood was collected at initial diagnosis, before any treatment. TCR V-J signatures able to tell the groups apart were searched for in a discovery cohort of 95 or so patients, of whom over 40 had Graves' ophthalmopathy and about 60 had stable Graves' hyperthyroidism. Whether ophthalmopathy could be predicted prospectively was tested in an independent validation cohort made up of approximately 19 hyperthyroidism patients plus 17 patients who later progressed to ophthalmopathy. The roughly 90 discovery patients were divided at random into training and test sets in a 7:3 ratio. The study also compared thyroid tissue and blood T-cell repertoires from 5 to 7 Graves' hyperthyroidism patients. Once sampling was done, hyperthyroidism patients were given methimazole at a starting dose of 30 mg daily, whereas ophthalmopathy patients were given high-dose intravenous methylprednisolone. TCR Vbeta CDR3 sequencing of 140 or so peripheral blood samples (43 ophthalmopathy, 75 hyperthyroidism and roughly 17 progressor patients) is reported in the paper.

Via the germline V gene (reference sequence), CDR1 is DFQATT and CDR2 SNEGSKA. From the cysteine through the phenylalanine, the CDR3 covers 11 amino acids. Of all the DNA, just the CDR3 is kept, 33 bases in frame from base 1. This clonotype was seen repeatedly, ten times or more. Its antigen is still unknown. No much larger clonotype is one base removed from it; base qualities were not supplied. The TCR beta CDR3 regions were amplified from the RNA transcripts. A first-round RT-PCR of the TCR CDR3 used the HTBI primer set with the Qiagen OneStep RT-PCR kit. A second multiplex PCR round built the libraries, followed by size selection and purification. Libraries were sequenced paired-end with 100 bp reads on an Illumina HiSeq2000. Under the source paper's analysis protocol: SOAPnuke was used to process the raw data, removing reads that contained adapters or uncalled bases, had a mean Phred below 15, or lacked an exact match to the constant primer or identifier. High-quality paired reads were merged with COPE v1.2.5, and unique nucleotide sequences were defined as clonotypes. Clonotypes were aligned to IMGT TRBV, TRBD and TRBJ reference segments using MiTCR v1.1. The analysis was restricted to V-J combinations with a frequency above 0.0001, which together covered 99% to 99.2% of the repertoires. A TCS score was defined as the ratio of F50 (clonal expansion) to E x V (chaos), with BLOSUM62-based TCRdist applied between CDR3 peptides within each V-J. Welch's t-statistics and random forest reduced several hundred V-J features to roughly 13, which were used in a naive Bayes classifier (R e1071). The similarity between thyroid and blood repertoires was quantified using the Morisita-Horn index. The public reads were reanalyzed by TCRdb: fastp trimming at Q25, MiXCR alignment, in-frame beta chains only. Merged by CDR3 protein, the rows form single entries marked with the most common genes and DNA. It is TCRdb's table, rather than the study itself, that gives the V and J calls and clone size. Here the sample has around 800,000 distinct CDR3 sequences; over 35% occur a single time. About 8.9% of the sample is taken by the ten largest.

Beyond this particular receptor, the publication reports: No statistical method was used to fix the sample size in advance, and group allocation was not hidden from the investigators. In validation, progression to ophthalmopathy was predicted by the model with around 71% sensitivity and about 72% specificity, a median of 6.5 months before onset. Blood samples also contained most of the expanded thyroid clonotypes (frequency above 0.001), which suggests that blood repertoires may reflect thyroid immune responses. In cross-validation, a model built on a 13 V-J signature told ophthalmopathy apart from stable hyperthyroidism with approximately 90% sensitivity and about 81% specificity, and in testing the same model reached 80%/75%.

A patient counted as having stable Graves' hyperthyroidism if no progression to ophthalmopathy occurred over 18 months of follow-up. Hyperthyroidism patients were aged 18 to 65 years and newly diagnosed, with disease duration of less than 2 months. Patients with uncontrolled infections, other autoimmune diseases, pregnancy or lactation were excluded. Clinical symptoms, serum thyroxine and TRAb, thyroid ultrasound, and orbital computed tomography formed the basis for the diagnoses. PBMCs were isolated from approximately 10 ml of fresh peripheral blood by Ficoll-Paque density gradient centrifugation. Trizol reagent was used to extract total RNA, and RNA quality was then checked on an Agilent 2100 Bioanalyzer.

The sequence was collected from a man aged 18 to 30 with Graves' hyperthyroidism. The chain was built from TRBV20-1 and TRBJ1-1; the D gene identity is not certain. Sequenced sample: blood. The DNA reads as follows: TGCAGCGCCAGACAGAACACTGAAGCTTTCTTT. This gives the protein CSARQNTEAFF.